The 12 T cell receptor beta chains reported below all come from one sample, sequenced in a study of blood T cells in healthy people across ages (dated by TCRdb to the mid-2010s). Preparation of the library involved 5' RACE. The sample was run on an Illumina HiSeq 2500. A second roughly 7 to 11 cycle PCR used a sample-barcoded 5' primer and a J-beta primer mix. The public reads were quality trimmed at Q25 with fastp and then assembled into clones with MiXCR by TCRdb, keeping productive beta chains. When rows share a CDR3 protein, they turn into one entry using the most common DNA and genes. The table for this sample lists a few hundred thousand distinct CDR3 sequences; about 25% of them were counted only once. The ten top clones hold approximately 28% of the sample. The specimen was blood. These receptors came from a woman aged 70 to 79 in good health.

The chain combines TRBV5-1 with TRBJ1-1; D is undetermined. V gave up 4 bases and J gave up 1 base, with 8 bases separating them. The germline V gene encodes CDR1 SGHRS and CDR2 YFSETQ. The CDR3 runs 13 residues. The CDR3 protein is CASSPTWNTEAFF. In DNA, the CDR3 is TGCGCCAGCAGCCCTACGTGGAACACTGAAGCTTTCTTT.

This clonotype was observed a few times. The rearrangement uses TRBV11-2 and TRBJ2-3; TRBD2 might be the D (5 bases). This CDR3 spans 14 amino acids. Germline CDR1 and CDR2: SGHAT and FQNNGV. V was trimmed by 4 bases and J by 7 bases, leaving 15 bases between them. Here the CDR3 DNA reads TGTGCCAGCAGCTCCCGCCTCACTAGAAATACGCAGTATTTT. Protein sequence: CASSSRLTRNTQYF.

This clonotype was counted at least ten times. V gene TRBV29-1 combines with J gene TRBJ1-6, with D unclear. V lost 4 bases and J lost 7, with 11 bases in between. Germline lookup yields CDR1 SQVTM and CDR2 ANQGSEA. The CDR3 has 13 amino acids. The CDR3 protein is CSVARSGNSPLHF. The CDR3, as DNA: TGCAGCGTTGCTCGGAGTGGGAATTCACCCCTCCACTTT.

V and J are TRBV20-1 and TRBJ1-1; D remains unclear. V lost 5 bases and J 1 base, leaving 17 bases between the germline ends. This CDR3 is 15 amino acids long. Per the germline V gene, CDR1 is DFQATT and CDR2 is SNEGSKA (reference sequence). In DNA, the CDR3 is TGCAGTGCTCCTAAAGCAGGACGGTCGAACACTGAAGCTTTCTTT. It yields the protein CSAPKAGRSNTEAFF.

This clonotype has a count of ten or more. The chain joins TRBV7-2 to TRBJ2-5, with TRBD2 matching 12 bases. The V segment lost 6 bases and the J segment 4 bases; nucleotides outside the gene matches: 3. This CDR3 is 14 amino acids long. In germline, CDR1 is SGHTA, CDR2 FQGNSA. The CDR3 sequence: CASRGLAGAETQYF. DNA of the CDR3: TGTGCCAGCAGGGGACTAGCGGGCGCAGAGACCCAGTACTTC.

The chain is built from TRBV20-1 and TRBJ1-6; TRBD1 matches at 10 bases. Trimming cost V 0 bases and J 3 bases; bases outside gene matches: 11. The CDR3 covers 19 residues. CDR1 is DFQATT and CDR2 is SNEGSKA in the germline V gene (reference sequence). This CDR3 is CSARDLGTGALYYNSPLHF. The CDR3 DNA is TGCAGTGCTAGAGATCTCGGGACAGGGGCCCTTTACTATAATTCACCCCTCCACTTT.

This clonotype was counted many times. The rearrangement joins TRBV7-2 to TRBJ1-4; D gene uncertain. The CDR3 has 15 amino acids. Looked up from germline, CDR1 is SGHTA and CDR2 is FQGNSA. Trimming took 5 bases from V and 8 from J, leaving 18 bases between them. The CDR3, as DNA: TGTGCCAGCAGCACTGGCTGGAGAGGGCAGGAAAAACTGTTTTTT. Its protein is CASSTGWRGQEKLFF.

This clonotype has more than one count but fewer than ten. The chain uses TRBV2 and TRBJ1-4; 12 bases agree with TRBD1. CDR1 and CDR2 (germline): SNHLY, FYNNEI. There are 16 residues in the CDR3. V lost 3 bases and J lost 8; bases outside the gene matches: 7. The CDR3 bases are TGTGCCAGCAGTGAGGGGACAGGGGGCGCGGGAGAAAAACTGTTTTTT. It codes for CASSEGTGGAGEKLFF.

For this clonotype: The CDR3 ends on some other residue instead of the conserved phenylalanine or tryptophan, so this is likely a read error. This chain connects TRBV7-3 to TRBJ2-1; D ambiguous. Germline V CDR1 and CDR2: SGHTA, FQGTGA. The CDR3 consists of 16 residues. V was cut by 5 bases and J by 0 bases, with 14 bases left in between. The CDR3 DNA is TGTGCCAGCAGCCCTACCCCCCTGAGCTCCTACAATGAGCAGTTCTCC. It translates to CASSPTPLSSYNEQFS.

At least ten counts were recorded for this clonotype. The V and J genes are TRBV7-8 and TRBJ2-7; D uncertain. There are 11 residues in the CDR3. V gave up 5 bases and J gave up 10 bases, with 12 bases separating them. CDR1 and CDR2 (germline): SGHVS, FQNEAQ. This CDR3 is CASSLGMVQYF. CDR3 DNA sequence: TGTGCCAGCAGCCTCGGAATGGTTCAGTACTTC.

The sample holds a few counts of this clonotype. The chain joins TRBV12-3 or TRBV12-4 to TRBJ2-5; D may be TRBD1 or TRBD2 (5 bases each). The CDR3 totals 16 residues. V lost 3 bases and J 5 bases, leaving 19 bases between the germline ends. CDR3 region: CASSFSAGRTGETQYF. The DNA of the CDR3 is TGTGCCAGCAGTTTTTCGGCGGGCAGAACAGGCGAGACCCAGTACTTC.

This chain links TRBV6-5 with TRBJ2-7; possibly TRBD1 or TRBD2 for D (5 bases each). Per the germline V gene, CDR1 is MNHEY and CDR2 is SVGAGI. The length of the CDR3 is 15 residues. V lost 2 bases and J 2 bases, leaving 13 bases between the germline ends. The CDR3 region has the DNA TGTGCCAGCAGTTACACCGGGACCCAGGCCTACGAGCAGTACTTC. Encoded protein: CASSYTGTQAYEQYF.